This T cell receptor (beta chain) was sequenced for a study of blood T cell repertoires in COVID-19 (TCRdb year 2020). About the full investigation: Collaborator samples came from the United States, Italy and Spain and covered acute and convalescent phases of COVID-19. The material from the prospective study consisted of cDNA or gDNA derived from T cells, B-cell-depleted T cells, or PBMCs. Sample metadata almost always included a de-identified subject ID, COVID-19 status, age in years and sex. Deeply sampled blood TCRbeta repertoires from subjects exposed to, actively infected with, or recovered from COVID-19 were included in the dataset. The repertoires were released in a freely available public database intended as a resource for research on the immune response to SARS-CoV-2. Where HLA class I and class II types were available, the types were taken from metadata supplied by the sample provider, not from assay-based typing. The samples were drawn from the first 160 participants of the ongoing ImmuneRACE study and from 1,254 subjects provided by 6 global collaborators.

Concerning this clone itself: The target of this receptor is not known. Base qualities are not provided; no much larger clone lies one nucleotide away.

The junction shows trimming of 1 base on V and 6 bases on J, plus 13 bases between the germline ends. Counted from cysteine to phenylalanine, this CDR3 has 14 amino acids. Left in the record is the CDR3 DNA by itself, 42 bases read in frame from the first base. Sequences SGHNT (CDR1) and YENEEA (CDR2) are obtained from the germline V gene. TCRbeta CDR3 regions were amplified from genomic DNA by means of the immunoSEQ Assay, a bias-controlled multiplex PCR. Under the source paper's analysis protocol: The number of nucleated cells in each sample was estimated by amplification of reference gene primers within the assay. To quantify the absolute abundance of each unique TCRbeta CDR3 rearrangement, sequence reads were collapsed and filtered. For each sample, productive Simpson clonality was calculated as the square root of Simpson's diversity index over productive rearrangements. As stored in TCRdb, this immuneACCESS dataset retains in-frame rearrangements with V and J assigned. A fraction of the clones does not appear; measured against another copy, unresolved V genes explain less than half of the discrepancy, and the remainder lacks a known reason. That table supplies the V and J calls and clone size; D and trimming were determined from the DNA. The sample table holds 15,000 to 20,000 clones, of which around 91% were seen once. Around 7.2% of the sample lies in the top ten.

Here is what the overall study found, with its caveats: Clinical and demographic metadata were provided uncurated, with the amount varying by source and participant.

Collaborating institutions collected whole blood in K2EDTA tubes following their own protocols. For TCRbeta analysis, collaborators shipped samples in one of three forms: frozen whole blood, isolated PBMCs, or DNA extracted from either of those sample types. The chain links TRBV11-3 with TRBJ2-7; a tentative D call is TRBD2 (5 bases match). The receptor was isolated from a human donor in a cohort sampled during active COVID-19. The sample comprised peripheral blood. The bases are TGTGCCAGCAGCTTAGGGTATGGGAGTGTCGAGCAGTACTTC. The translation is CASSLGYGSVEQYF.